These T cell receptor beta chains were read from a single sample in a study of cytomegalovirus exposure and HLA in healthy donors. Sequencing was performed with immunoSEQ multiplex PCR; in TCRdb, only in-frame clones are kept and a portion is missing. Among fewer than 100,000 clones listed, less than 80% were seen once. The sequenced sample consisted of PBMCs. These receptors were collected from a man in his forties in good health and CMV-seronegative. The CDR3 runs from the conserved cysteine through the conserved F or W. Fields, in order: J gene, D gene, clone size, V gene, CDR3 protein, CDR3 DNA. A D gene is named only where the DNA matches it firmly. Size tells how often a clone was seen (once, few, many) or the class of an expanded clone, and some rows leave it out.

>TRBJ1-2|NA|NA|TRBV2
CASSQKPSYGYTF
TGTGCCAGCAGTCAAAAACCCAGCTATGGCTACACCTTC
>TRBJ2-7|NA|NA|TRBV28
CASSLHGEVYEQYF
TGTGCCAGCAGTTTGCACGGGGAGGTCTACGAGCAGTACTTC
>TRBJ1-6|NA|NA|TRBV19
CASKGVRRSPLHF
TGTGCCAGTAAGGGGGTCCGACGGTCACCCCTCCACTTT
>TRBJ1-2|NA|NA|TRBV11-2
CASRDKSSLNYGYTF
TGTGCCAGCCGGGACAAGAGTTCCCTTAACTATGGCTACACCTTC
>TRBJ1-5|NA|NA|TRBV5-8
CASSLTRGFDQPQHF
TGTGCCAGCAGCTTAACCAGGGGTTTCGATCAGCCCCAGCATTTT
>TRBJ2-1|TRBD2|few|TRBV10-2
CASTGGRVVSYNEQFF
TGCGCCAGCACGGGCGGGAGAGTTGTATCCTACAATGAGCAGTTCTTC
>TRBJ1-1|NA|once|TRBV2
CASRTGPNSEAFF
TGTGCCAGCAGAACAGGACCGAACAGTGAAGCTTTCTTT
>TRBJ1-1|TRBD1|NA|TRBV29-1
CSVEGDSLNTEAFF
TGCAGCGTTGAAGGGGACAGCCTGAACACTGAAGCTTTCTTT
>TRBJ2-1|TRBD2|NA|TRBV9
CASSVAAGTSGGFNEQFF
TGTGCCAGCAGCGTAGCTGCGGGGACTAGCGGGGGGTTCAATGAGCAGTTCTTC
>TRBJ2-1|NA|NA|TRBV11-3
CASSLAAETANEQFF
TGTGCCAGCAGCTTGGCCGCGGAGACAGCGAATGAGCAGTTCTTC
>TRBJ2-1|TRBD2|NA|TRBV4-3
CASSQESSGIYNEQFF
TGCGCCAGCAGCCAAGAGTCTAGCGGGATATACAATGAGCAGTTCTTC
>TRBJ1-1|TRBD1|NA|TRBV7-9
CSSSFTGTGGFGEAFF
TGTTCCAGCAGCTTTACCGGGACAGGGGGCTTCGGTGAAGCTTTCTTT
>TRBJ1-5|NA|NA|TRBV15
CATSRDWGPEGSNQPQHF
TGTGCCACCAGCAGAGATTGGGGCCCGGAGGGGAGCAATCAGCCCCAGCATTTT
>TRBJ1-3|NA|NA|TRBV5-6
CACSLTGGRSGNTIYF
TGTGCCTGCAGCTTGACGGGGGGGCGGTCTGGAAACACCATATATTTT
>TRBJ1-2|NA|NA|TRBV4-3
CASSQDQGDGYTF
TGCGCCAGCAGCCAAGATCAAGGGGATGGCTACACCTTC
>TRBJ1-5|NA|NA|TRBV6-1
CASSEFSQPQHF
TGTGCCAGCAGTGAATTTAGTCAGCCCCAGCATTTT
>TRBJ1-5|TRBD1|NA|TRBV19
CASSIRGTGVGPEASQHF
TGTGCCAGTAGTATACGTGGGACAGGGGTAGGGCCGGAGGCGTCCCAGCATTTT
>TRBJ2-2|TRBD2|NA|TRBV27
CASSRILAGGPWTGELFF
TGTGCCAGCAGTCGCATACTAGCGGGAGGGCCATGGACCGGGGAGCTGTTTTTT
>TRBJ1-5|TRBD1|NA|TRBV28
CASSLRTGNQPQHF
TGTGCCAGCAGTTTAAGGACAGGGAATCAGCCCCAGCATTTT
>TRBJ2-3|NA|NA|TRBV7-9
CASSFLTGTTDTQYF
TGTGCCAGCAGCTTCCTAACAGGGACCACAGATACGCAGTATTTT
>TRBJ1-1|NA|NA|TRBV29-1
CSVGWDNAEAFF
TGCAGCGTCGGCTGGGACAATGCTGAAGCTTTCTTT
>TRBJ2-5|NA|NA|TRBV7-9
CASSGQETQYF
TGTGCCAGCAGCGGACAGGAGACCCAGTACTTC
>TRBJ2-4|TRBD2|NA|TRBV7-2
CASSASGGAKNIQYF
TGTGCCAGCAGCGCGAGCGGGGGAGCCAAAAACATTCAGTACTTC
>TRBJ1-1|NA|NA|TRBV30
CAWSYTGNTEAFF
TGTGCCTGGAGCTATACAGGGAACACTGAAGCTTTCTTT
>TRBJ2-2|NA|NA|TRBV7-9
CASSLGQGGLVGLFF
TGTGCCAGCAGCTTAGGACAAGGAGGGCTGGTGGGGCTGTTTTTT
>TRBJ2-3|TRBD2|once|TRBV7-9
CASTAGGADTQYF
TGTGCCAGCACGGCGGGGGGGGCAGATACGCAGTATTTT
>TRBJ2-7|TRBD2|NA|TRBV6-5
CASTTSGNQYF
TGTGCCAGCACGACTAGCGGAAATCAGTACTTC
>TRBJ1-2|NA|NA|TRBV29-1
CSVDPGDYGYTF
TGCAGCGTTGATCCCGGAGACTATGGCTACACCTTC
>TRBJ1-5|TRBD1|once|TRBV6-6
CASRPGQGKQPQHF
TGTGCCAGCAGACCCGGACAGGGCAAACAGCCCCAGCATTTT
>TRBJ2-3|NA|NA|TRBV5-5
CASSWGDSRTDTQYF
TGTGCCAGCAGCTGGGGAGACTCGCGCACAGATACGCAGTATTTT
>TRBJ2-7|NA|NA|TRBV5-4
CASSLHSGGLGEQYF
TGTGCCAGCAGCTTGCATTCGGGGGGCCTGGGCGAGCAGTACTTC
>TRBJ2-5|NA|NA|TRBV4-1
CASSQGTNSGLQETQYF
TGCGCCAGCAGCCAAGGGACTAATTCGGGACTTCAAGAGACCCAGTACTTC
>TRBJ2-2|NA|NA|TRBV7-8
CASSLVSANTGELFF
TGTGCCAGCAGCTTAGTCTCTGCGAACACCGGGGAGCTGTTTTTT
>TRBJ1-4|NA|NA|TRBV6-6
CASSYPMAGSNEKLFF
TGTGCCAGCAGTTACCCTATGGCAGGATCTAATGAAAAACTGTTTTTT
>TRBJ2-6|NA|NA|TRBV5-4
CASSLLTAGFLSGANVLTF
TGTGCCAGCAGCTTGTTGACAGCGGGTTTTCTCTCTGGGGCCAACGTCCTGACTTTC
>TRBJ1-6|TRBD1|NA|TRBV7-2
CASSLGQGAKSPLHF
TGTGCCAGCAGCTTAGGACAGGGGGCGAAATCACCCCTCCACTTT
>TRBJ2-7|TRBD1|few|TRBV30
CAWTTGESAYEQYF
TGTGCCTGGACCACAGGGGAGTCCGCCTACGAGCAGTACTTC
>TRBJ2-1|TRBD2|NA|TRBV7-9
CASSLGLAGAKLDNEQFF
TGTGCCAGCAGCTTAGGGCTAGCGGGAGCAAAATTGGACAATGAGCAGTTCTTC
>TRBJ1-1|NA|NA|TRBV6-5
CASSPHRPEGAFF
TGTGCCAGCAGCCCCCATCGCCCCGAGGGCGCTTTCTTT
>TRBJ2-5|NA|NA|TRBV9
CASSPPSRGTQYF
TGTGCCAGCAGCCCCCCCTCCAGGGGGACCCAGTACTTC
>TRBJ1-1|NA|NA|TRBV19
CASSIDGELTEAFF
TGTGCCAGTAGTATAGATGGGGAGTTAACTGAAGCTTTCTTT
>TRBJ1-4|NA|once|TRBV28
CASSLLGLPRGNEKLFF
TGTGCCAGCAGTTTATTGGGGTTACCACGAGGGAATGAAAAACTGTTTTTT
>TRBJ2-7|NA|NA|TRBV6-1
CASKQISYEQYF
TGTGCCAGCAAACAGATCAGCTACGAGCAGTACTTC
>TRBJ2-1|TRBD2|few|TRBV2
CASSEVYSSGHYNEQFF
TGTGCCAGCAGTGAAGTTTACTCTAGCGGCCACTACAATGAGCAGTTCTTC
>TRBJ1-2|TRBD1|NA|TRBV2
CASTRTGTVEYGYTF
TGTGCCAGCACTAGGACAGGGACTGTAGAGTATGGCTACACCTTC
>TRBJ2-7|NA|NA|TRBV11-1
CASSLGTGAGWVYEQYF
TGTGCCAGCAGCTTAGGGACTGGCGCCGGTTGGGTCTACGAGCAGTACTTC
>TRBJ1-5|NA|NA|TRBV18
CASSRGENQPQHF
TGTGCCAGCTCACGGGGAGAGAATCAGCCCCAGCATTTT